This T cell receptor (beta chain) was captured by sequencing in a study of blood T cell repertoires in COVID-19. Study-level background: From the United States, Italy and Spain came samples of acute and convalescent COVID-19. T cells, B-cell-depleted T cells, or PBMCs provided the cDNA or gDNA that served as material.

Profiling relied on immunoSEQ multiplex PCR, and the TCRdb table lists in-frame clones only, not all of them. The repertoire holds approximately 150,000 clones, with around 88% as singletons. The germline V gene has CDR1 MNHEY and CDR2 SVGEGT. The CDR3 extends over 13 amino acids. Trimming pared 4 bases from V and 1 base from J, leaving 7 bases between. The TCR comes from a human donor in a cohort sampled during active COVID-19. The source material was peripheral blood. J is TRBJ1-1 and V is TRBV6-2 or TRBV6-3; D not certain. The CDR3: CASSFQKNTEAFF. CDR3 coding DNA: TGTGCCAGCAGTTTTCAGAAGAACACTGAAGCTTTCTTT.